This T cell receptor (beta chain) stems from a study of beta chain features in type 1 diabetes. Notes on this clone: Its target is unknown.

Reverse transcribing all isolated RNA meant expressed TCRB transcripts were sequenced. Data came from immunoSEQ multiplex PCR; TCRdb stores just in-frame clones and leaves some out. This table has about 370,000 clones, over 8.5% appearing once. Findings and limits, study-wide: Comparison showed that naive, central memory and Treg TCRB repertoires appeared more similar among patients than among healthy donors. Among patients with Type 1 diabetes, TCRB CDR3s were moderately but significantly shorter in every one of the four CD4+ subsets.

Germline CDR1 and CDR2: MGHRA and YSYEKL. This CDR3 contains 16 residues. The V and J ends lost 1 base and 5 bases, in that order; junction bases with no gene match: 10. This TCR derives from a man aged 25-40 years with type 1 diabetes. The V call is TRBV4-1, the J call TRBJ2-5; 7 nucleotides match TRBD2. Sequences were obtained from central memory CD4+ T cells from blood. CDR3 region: CASSQGRAGAGETQYF. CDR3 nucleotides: TGCGCCAGCAGCCAAGGGCGGGCGGGAGCCGGGGAGACCCAGTACTTC.